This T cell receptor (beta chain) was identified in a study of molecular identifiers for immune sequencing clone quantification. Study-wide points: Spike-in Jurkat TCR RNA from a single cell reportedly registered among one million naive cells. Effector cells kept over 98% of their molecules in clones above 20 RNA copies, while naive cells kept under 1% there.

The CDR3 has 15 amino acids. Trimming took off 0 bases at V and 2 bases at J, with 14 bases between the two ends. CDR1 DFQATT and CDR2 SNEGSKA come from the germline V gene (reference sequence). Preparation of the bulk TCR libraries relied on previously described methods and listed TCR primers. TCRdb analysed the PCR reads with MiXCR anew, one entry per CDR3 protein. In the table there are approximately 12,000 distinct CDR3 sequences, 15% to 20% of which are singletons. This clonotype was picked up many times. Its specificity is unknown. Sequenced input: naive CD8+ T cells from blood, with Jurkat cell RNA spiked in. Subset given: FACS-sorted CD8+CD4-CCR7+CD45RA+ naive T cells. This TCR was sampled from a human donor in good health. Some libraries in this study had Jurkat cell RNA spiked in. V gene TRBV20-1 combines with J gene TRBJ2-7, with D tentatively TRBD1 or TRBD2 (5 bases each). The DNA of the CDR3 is TGCAGTGCTAGAGATAGGGACCGATTAACCTACGAGCAGTACTTC. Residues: CSARDRDRLTYEQYF.